The 27 T cell receptor beta chains below all came from one sample that was sequenced in a study of identical twins. MiXCR, run by TCRdb on the 5' RACE reads, gives a single entry per CDR3 protein. The sample shows around 480,000 distinct CDR3 sequences, around 14% of them seen only once. These data were also filed under a second study, of yellow fever vaccine responses in identical twins.

Sample: CD4+ T cells sorted from blood. Receptor source: a woman aged 18-29 years in good health.

This clonotype showed up many times. This chain links TRBV4-3 with TRBJ2-1; a possible D gene is TRBD2 (5 bases). V was pared by 2 bases and J by 9 bases, with 11 bases between. CDR3 length: 13 amino acids. The germline V gene encodes CDR1 LGHNA and CDR2 YSLEER. The CDR3 coding sequence is TGCGCCAGCAGCCAAACGGGGATGAGTGAGCAGTTCTTC. Encoded protein: CASSQTGMSEQFF.

In this sample, this clonotype turned up many times. The V gene is TRBV6-5, the J gene TRBJ1-1, with D uncertain. With 0 bases removed from V and 1 base from J, the gap between germline ends came to 6 bases. This CDR3 has 14 amino acids. CDR1 and CDR2 (germline): MNHEY, SVGAGI. The CDR3 is CASSYSIENTEAFF. The CDR3 DNA sequence: TGTGCCAGCAGTTACTCTATTGAGAACACTGAAGCTTTCTTT.

This clonotype showed up just a few times. The chain combines TRBV28 with TRBJ2-7, with D unclear. This CDR3 is built from 11 residues. Trimming pared 10 bases from V and 4 bases from J, leaving 11 bases between. Germline V gives CDR1 MDHEN, CDR2 SYDVKM. CDR3 in DNA: TGTGCCACTGGGGTGAGGTACGAGCAGTACTTC. Encoded protein: CATGVRYEQYF.

This clonotype was seen only a few times. The CDR3 DNA follows: TGTGCCAGCAGCGTAGGAGCTAGCGGGAGTCCCACCACCGGGGAGCTGTTTTTT. Protein product: CASSVGASGSPTTGELFF. The chain links TRBV9 to TRBJ2-2, with 10 bases identical to TRBD2. V gave up 0 bases and J gave up 4 bases; unmatched junction bases: 9. The V gene's germline CDR1 is SGDLS and CDR2 YYNGEE. The CDR3 runs 18 residues. The complete variable domain, with remaining parts taken from reference TRBV9 and TRBJ2-2, reads DSGVTQTPKHLITATGQRVTLRCSPRSGDLSVYWYQQSLDQGLQFLIQYYNGEERAKGNILERFSAQQFPDLHSELNLSSLELGDSALYFCASSVGASGSPTTGELFFGEGSRLTVL.

This chain joins TRBV18 and TRBJ2-2, with TRBD2 identical over 8 bases. The CDR3 has 15 amino acids. The V and J ends lost 5 bases and 7 bases, in that order; junction bases with no gene match: 9. Germline loops: CDR1 KGHSH, CDR2 LQKENI. CDR3 DNA sequence: TGTGCCAGCTCATTCCGACAGCGGGAGATCGGGGAGCTGTTTTTT. This codes for CASSFRQREIGELFF.

The chain employs TRBV30 and TRBJ2-2; D is unclear. Germline lookup yields CDR1 GTSNPN and CDR2 SVGIG (reference sequence). This CDR3 is 14 amino acids long. V was cut by 0 bases and J by 2 bases, with 7 bases left in between. CDR3 sequence (DNA): TGTGCCTGGAGTGTCGCTGTAAACACCGGGGAGCTGTTTTTT. Translated, it gives CAWSVAVNTGELFF.

Only a few counts were recorded for this clonotype. The chain has TRBV20-1 and TRBJ2-3; 9 bases map to TRBD2. Trimming cost V 6 bases and J 2 bases; bases outside gene matches: 6. The CDR3 loop spans 14 amino acids. Germline CDR1 and CDR2: DFQATT and SNEGSKA (reference sequence). Here the CDR3 reads CSAHSGSHTDTQYF. CDR3 DNA: TGCAGTGCGCATAGCGGGAGCCACACAGATACGCAGTATTTT.

This clonotype was seen a few times. V and J are TRBV18 and TRBJ2-2; D may be TRBD2 (5 bases). V lost 7 bases and J lost 4, with 22 bases in between. The length of the CDR3 is 17 residues. Germline CDR1 KGHSH, CDR2 LQKENI. The CDR3 DNA reads as TGTGCCAGCTTAGCCCAGGTCGAGCGGCAGTCCACCGGGGAGCTGTTTTTT. Protein product: CASLAQVERQSTGELFF.

This clonotype was seen a handful of times. This chain links TRBV20-1 with TRBJ2-7, with D possibly being TRBD1 (5 bases). From germline, CDR1 is DFQATT and CDR2 SNEGSKA (reference sequence). The CDR3 has 13 amino acids. V lost 3 bases and J 7 bases, leaving 16 bases between the germline ends. This chain's CDR3 is CSAREPGAAEQYF. The CDR3, as DNA: TGCAGTGCTAGGGAACCTGGGGCGGCGGAGCAGTACTTC.

The sample holds a few counts of this clonotype. This chain links TRBV15 with TRBJ2-5, with a tentative D call TRBD1 (6 bases). The V gene's germline CDR1 is LNHNV and CDR2 YYDKDF (reference sequence). The CDR3 has 13 amino acids. V shed 1 base and J shed 4 bases, with 7 bases lying between them. The CDR3 region has the DNA TGTGCCACCAGCAGAGGACAGGCAGAGACCCAGTACTTC. This encodes CATSRGQAETQYF.

This clonotype has just a few counts. The chain is built from TRBV10-1 and TRBJ2-3; no clear D. The CDR3 runs 14 residues. V dropped 3 bases and J dropped 0 bases, with 7 bases sitting between them. Germline-derived CDR1 and CDR2 are WNHNN and SYGVQD (reference sequence). CDR3 DNA: TGCGCCAGCAGTGACCAGACTAGCACAGATACGCAGTATTTT. As protein: CASSDQTSTDTQYF.

V is TRBV24-1 and J is TRBJ2-1; D is undetermined. V lost 10 bases, J lost 3 bases, and 15 bases lay in between. Germline lookup yields CDR1 KGHDR and CDR2 SFDVKD. This CDR3 contains 14 residues. CDR3: CATMGGPDYNEQFF. The CDR3 DNA reads as TGTGCCACTATGGGCGGCCCTGACTACAATGAGCAGTTCTTC.

The rearrangement joins TRBV28 to TRBJ2-5, with D perhaps matching TRBD1 or TRBD2 (7 bases each). Trimming stripped 1 base from V and 1 base from J, with 16 bases between. Per germline, CDR1 MDHEN and CDR2 SYDVKM. The CDR3 runs 17 residues. The CDR3 loop is CASSLSGGGVFQETQYF. In nucleotides, the CDR3 is TGTGCCAGCAGTTTATCAGGGGGGGGAGTTTTCCAAGAGACCCAGTACTTC. Together with reference TRBV28 and TRBJ2-5, the CDR3 gives the full variable domain: DVKVTQSSRYLVKRTGEKVFLECVQDMDHENMFWYRQDPGLGLRLIYFSYDVKMKEKGDIPEGYSVSREKKERFSLILESASTNQTSMYLCASSLSGGGVFQETQYFGPGTRLLVL.

This clonotype was found a few times. The chain uses TRBV7-2 and TRBJ2-3; 8 nucleotides agree with TRBD2. This CDR3 is built from 14 residues. Per germline, CDR1 SGHTA and CDR2 FQGNSA. V shed 9 bases and J 5 bases; nucleotides not matched to a gene: 10. The CDR3 DNA reads TGTGCCAGTACACCCGGGGGGGCCGTAGATACGCAGTATTTT. As protein: CASTPGGAVDTQYF.

This clonotype appeared many times. V usage is TRBV3-1 and J usage is TRBJ2-1; 12 positions match TRBD2. V shed 0 bases and J 10 bases; nucleotides not matched to a gene: 7. The germline CDR1 and CDR2 sequences are LGHDT and YNNKEL (reference sequence). The CDR3 sequence is 16 residues long. CDR3 nucleotide sequence: TGTGCCAGCAGCCAAGATCCTAGCGGGGGGGTCAGGGAGCAGTTCTTC. This codes for CASSQDPSGGVREQFF.

V is TRBV20-1 and J is TRBJ2-1, with 12 bases identical to TRBD2. Germline V lookup: CDR1 DFQATT, CDR2 SNEGSKA (reference sequence). J lost 6 bases, V lost 3 bases, and 3 bases had no gene match. The CDR3 loop spans 14 amino acids. The CDR3 reads CSARTSGSRNEQFF. The CDR3 coding sequence is TGCAGTGCTAGGACTAGCGGGAGTCGCAATGAGCAGTTCTTC.

This clonotype was seen a few times. This chain joins TRBV29-1 and TRBJ2-5, with D possibly TRBD2 on 5 matching bases. CDR1 SQVTM and CDR2 ANQGSEA come from the germline V gene. CDR3 length: 14 residues. Trimming cost V 1 base and J 5 bases, with 14 bases left between them. CDR3 in amino acids: CSVEGAGPGETQYF. In DNA, the CDR3 is TGCAGCGTTGAAGGTGCGGGTCCGGGTGAGACCCAGTACTTC.

The sample holds a few counts of this clonotype. The chain employs TRBV6-5 and TRBJ2-7; the match to TRBD1 covers 7 bases. V lost 2 bases to trimming and J lost 6 bases; unmatched junction nucleotides: 7. The CDR3 loop spans 14 amino acids. Germline V lookup: CDR1 MNHEY, CDR2 SVGAGI. The chain's CDR3 is CASSYKGAVSEQYF. CDR3 nucleotide sequence: TGTGCCAGCAGTTACAAGGGGGCGGTCAGCGAGCAGTACTTC.

This clonotype was seen a few times. The chain employs TRBV2 and TRBJ2-1, with D tentatively TRBD1 or TRBD2 (5 bases each). The CDR3 runs 14 residues. V lost 6 bases and J lost 7, with 16 bases in between. Germline assignment: CDR1 SNHLY and CDR2 FYNNEI. The chain's CDR3 is CASRHPGTPNEQFF. CDR3 sequence (DNA): TGTGCCAGCAGACATCCCGGGACCCCGAATGAGCAGTTCTTC.

Only a few counts were recorded for this clonotype. The chain uses TRBV24-1 and TRBJ2-1; D might be TRBD1 (6 bases). This CDR3 comprises 13 residues. V gave up 7 bases and J gave up 7 bases, with 13 bases separating them. Per germline, CDR1 KGHDR and CDR2 SFDVKD. The CDR3 here is CATRGAGGNEQFF. The CDR3 bases are TGTGCCACCAGGGGGGCAGGTGGAAATGAGCAGTTCTTC.

The chain employs TRBV28 and TRBJ2-7, with D tentatively TRBD1 or TRBD2 (5 bases each). Germline V gene lookup returns CDR1 MDHEN and CDR2 SYDVKM. The CDR3 sequence is 14 residues long. With 5 bases removed from V and 2 bases from J, the gap between germline ends came to 13 bases. CDR3 coding DNA: TGTGCCAGCAGTCTCACTAAGGGACCCTACGAGCAGTACTTC. This codes for CASSLTKGPYEQYF.

This clonotype was found a few times. This sequence joins TRBV7-9 and TRBJ2-1, with TRBD1 as a possible D gene (6 bases). Trimming shortened V by 5 bases and J by 6 bases, and 17 bases separated the two germline ends. The germline V gene encodes CDR1 SEHNR and CDR2 FQNEAQ (reference sequence). The CDR3 totals 15 residues. For the CDR3, the DNA is TGTGCCAGCAGCCTAGACCTTGACAGGCGCAATGAGCAGTTCTTC. Its translation: CASSLDLDRRNEQFF.

A few counts support this clonotype. The CDR3 loop is CSARASRYEQFF. The DNA for the CDR3 is TGCAGTGCTAGAGCTTCTCGATATGAGCAGTTCTTC. J is TRBJ2-1 and V is TRBV20-1, with D unclear. Trimming shortened V by 1 base and J by 8 bases, and 9 bases separated the two germline ends. Germline loops: CDR1 DFQATT, CDR2 SNEGSKA (reference sequence). The CDR3 is 12 amino acids.

This chain joins TRBV19 and TRBJ2-7, with D unresolved. Trimming cost V 5 bases and J 6 bases, with 17 bases left between them. The germline V gene encodes CDR1 LNHDA and CDR2 SQIVND (reference sequence). The CDR3 totals 14 residues. CDR3 region: CASSAASHGAEQYF. CDR3 sequence (DNA): TGTGCCAGTAGTGCCGCCAGCCATGGCGCCGAGCAGTACTTC.

The chain links TRBV11-2 to TRBJ2-2; D perhaps matches TRBD1 (5 bases). Trimming removed 0 bases at V and 3 bases at J, with 17 bases between. The CDR3 is 18 amino acids. CDR1 is SGHAT, CDR2 FQNNGV, per germline. The CDR3 DNA reads as TGTGCCAGCAGCTTAGAGGGGCTGTGGCAAACCTACACCGGGGAGCTGTTTTTT. Residues: CASSLEGLWQTYTGELFF. The variable domain in full, with the rest retrieved from reference TRBV11-2 and TRBJ2-2, is EAGVAQSPRYKIIEKRQSVAFWCNPISGHATLYWYQQILGQGPKLLIQFQNNGVVDDSQLPKDRFSAERLKGVDSTLKIQPAKLEDSAVYLCASSLEGLWQTYTGELFFGEGSRLTVL.

This clonotype has a handful of counts. The chain couples TRBV5-1 to TRBJ2-7; 10 bases map to TRBD2. J was trimmed by 6 bases and V by 4 bases; bases with no gene match: 13. The CDR3 spans 16 residues. CDR1 is SGHRS and CDR2 is YFSETQ in the germline V gene. In DNA form, the CDR3 reads TGCGCCAGCAGCCTAGCGGGAGAGGCTGTTGCACCCGAGCAGTACTTC. It translates to CASSLAGEAVAPEQYF.

The rearrangement uses TRBV6-1 and TRBJ1-2; D uncertain. The CDR3 length is 13 residues. Germline V gene sequence: CDR1 MNHNS, CDR2 SASEGT. Between the trimmed V and J ends, which lost 6 bases and 2 bases, there was a span of 10 bases. DNA for the CDR3: TGTGCCAGCAGGCGCCAGAGAAACTATGGCTACACCTTC. It yields the protein CASRRQRNYGYTF.